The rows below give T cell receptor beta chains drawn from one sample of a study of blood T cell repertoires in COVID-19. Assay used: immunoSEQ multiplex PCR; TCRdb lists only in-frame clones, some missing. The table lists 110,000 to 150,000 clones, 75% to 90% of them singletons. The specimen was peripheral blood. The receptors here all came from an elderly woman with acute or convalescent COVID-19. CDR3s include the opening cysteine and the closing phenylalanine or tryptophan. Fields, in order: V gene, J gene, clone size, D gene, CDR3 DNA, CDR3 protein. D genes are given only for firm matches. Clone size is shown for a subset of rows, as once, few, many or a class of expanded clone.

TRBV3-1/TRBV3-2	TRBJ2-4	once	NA	TGTGCCAGCAGCCAAGCCGCTAGCTGGGACATTCAGTACTTC	CASSQAASWDIQYF
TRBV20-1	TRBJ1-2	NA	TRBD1	TGCAGTGCTAGAGGCCCAGGGGGAGAGACCTTC	CSARGPGGETF
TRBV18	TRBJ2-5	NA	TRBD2	TGTGCCAGCTCACCTGGGACTAGCCGGGAGACCCAGTACTTC	CASSPGTSRETQYF
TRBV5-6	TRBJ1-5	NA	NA	TGTGCCAGCAGCTCCCGGCGGGGAGGGGGCAATCAGCCCCAGCATTTT	CASSSRRGGGNQPQHF
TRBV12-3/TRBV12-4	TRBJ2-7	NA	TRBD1	TGTGCCAGCAGCCCTGGACAGGTTCGGGGGCAGTACTTC	CASSPGQVRGQYF
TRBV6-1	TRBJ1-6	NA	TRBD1	TGTGCCAGCAGTGAATTGGGACAGGGGAATTCACCCCTCCACTTT	CASSELGQGNSPLHF
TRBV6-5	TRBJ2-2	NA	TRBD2	TGTGCCAGCAGCTTTAGCGGGGCGAACACCGGGGAGCTGTTTTTT	CASSFSGANTGELFF
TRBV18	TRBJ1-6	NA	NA	TGTGCCAGCTCACCCCTGGACCGCGCTGGAGGCCTCCTCCACTTT	CASSPLDRAGGLLHF
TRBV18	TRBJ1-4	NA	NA	TGTGCCAGCTCACCCCGAGAGTCGAAAAAACTGTTTTTT	CASSPRESKKLFF
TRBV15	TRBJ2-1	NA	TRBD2	TGTGCCACCAGCAGAGATTTTGGGCGGGGGGCAATCTACAATGAGCAGTTCTTC	CATSRDFGRGAIYNEQFF
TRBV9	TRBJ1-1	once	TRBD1	TGTGCCAGCAGCGTTCAGGGGGATAAGGAAGCTTTCTTT	CASSVQGDKEAFF
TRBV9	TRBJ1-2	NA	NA	TGTGCCAGCAGCGTATCGCGGCAGTTCTATGGCTACACCTTC	CASSVSRQFYGYTF
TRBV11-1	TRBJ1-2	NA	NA	TGTGCCAGCAGCTCCCCTTTCGCGGGGAACTATGGCTACACCTTC	CASSSPFAGNYGYTF
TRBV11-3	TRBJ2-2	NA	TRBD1	TGTGCCAGCAGCTTGGGGTACGGACAGGGTGAAAACACCGGGGAGCTGTTTTTT	CASSLGYGQGENTGELFF
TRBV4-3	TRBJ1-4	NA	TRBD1	TGCGCCAGCAGCATCCACAGGGGGCATGGGGAAAAACTGTTTTTT	CASSIHRGHGEKLFF
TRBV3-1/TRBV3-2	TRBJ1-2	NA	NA	TGTGCCAGCAGCCAAGCAGGAGGGATCACCTATGGCTACACCTTC	CASSQAGGITYGYTF
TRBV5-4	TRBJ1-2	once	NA	TGTGCCAGCAATCCGGGACTCAACTCCCCCAACTATGGCTACACCTTC	CASNPGLNSPNYGYTF
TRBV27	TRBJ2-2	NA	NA	TGTGCCAGCAGGCAGGGTAGGAACACCGGGGAGCTGTTTTTT	CASRQGRNTGELFF
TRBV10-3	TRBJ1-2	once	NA	TGTGCCATCAGTGGTTCAGTGTCTAACTATGGCTACACCTTC	CAISGSVSNYGYTF
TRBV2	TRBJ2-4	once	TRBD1	TGTGCCAGCAGTGTCCTGGGACAGGGGAACATTCAGTACTTC	CASSVLGQGNIQYF
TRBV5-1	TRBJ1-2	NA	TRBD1	TGCGCCAGCAGCGTCGGGACAGGGGGCACCTATGGCTACACCTTC	CASSVGTGGTYGYTF
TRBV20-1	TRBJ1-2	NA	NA	TGCAGTGCTCTCACCTGGCGGGGCTACACCTTC	CSALTWRGYTF
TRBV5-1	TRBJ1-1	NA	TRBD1	TGCGCCAGCAGCTCGCCCCCCGGGGGACAGACGAACACTGAAGCTTTCTTT	CASSSPPGGQTNTEAFF
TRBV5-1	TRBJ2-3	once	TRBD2	TGCGCCAGCAGCTCAAACCCCGCCGGGAGCGGGGGGGCTAGCACAGATACGCAGTATTTT	CASSSNPAGSGGASTDTQYF
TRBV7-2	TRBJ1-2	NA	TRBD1	TGTGCCAGCAGCTCGGGACAGGGGCATGGCTACACCTTC	CASSSGQGHGYTF
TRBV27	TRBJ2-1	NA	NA	TGTGCCAGCAGTTGGCAGGGGAACTTGAATGAGCAGTTCTTC	CASSWQGNLNEQFF
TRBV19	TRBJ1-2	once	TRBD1	TGTGCCAGTCAACCCGGACAGGCGTATGGCTACACCTTC	CASQPGQAYGYTF
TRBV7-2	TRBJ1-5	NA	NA	TGTGCCAGCAGCTTAGTACAGGGCAATCAGCCCCAGCATTTT	CASSLVQGNQPQHF
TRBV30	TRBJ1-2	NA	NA	TGTGCCTGGAGTGTACAGATCGGAGGCTACACCTTC	CAWSVQIGGYTF
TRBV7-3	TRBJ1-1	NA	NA	TGTGCCAGCAGCCTACAGGCGAACACTGAAGCTTTCTTT	CASSLQANTEAFF
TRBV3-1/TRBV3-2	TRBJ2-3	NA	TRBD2	TGTGCCAGCAGCCAAGACGTGGCGGGGGTTCAGGATACGCAGTATTTT	CASSQDVAGVQDTQYF
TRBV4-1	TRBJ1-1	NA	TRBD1	TGCGCCAGCAGCCGGTCGGGACAGGGGGACACTGAAGCTTTCTTT	CASSRSGQGDTEAFF
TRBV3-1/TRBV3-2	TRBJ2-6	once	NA	TGTGCCAGCAGCCAAGATCTTCGGGGCTCTGGGGCCAACGTCCTGACTTTC	CASSQDLRGSGANVLTF
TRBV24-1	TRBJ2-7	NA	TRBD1	TGTGCCACCAGTGATCAGATAATGGACCCGGGACAGGCGCCCACCTCCTACGAGCAGTACTTC	CATSDQIMDPGQAPTSYEQYF
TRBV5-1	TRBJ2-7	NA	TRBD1	TGCGCCAGCAGCTTTGGGGGACAGGGGGCGTCCTACGAGCAGTACTTC	CASSFGGQGASYEQYF
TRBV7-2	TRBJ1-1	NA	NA	TGTGCCAGCAGCCCTGGGGCGGCGAACACTGAAGCTTTCTTT	CASSPGAANTEAFF
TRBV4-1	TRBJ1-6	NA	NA	TGCGCCAGCAGCCAAGTTGGGACACCCAATTCACCCCTCCACTTT	CASSQVGTPNSPLHF